The rows below give T cell receptor beta chains drawn from one sample of a study of cytomegalovirus exposure and HLA in healthy donors. TCRdb keeps only in-frame clones here, not all; method: immunoSEQ multiplex PCR. This table holds around 200,000 clones. The sample comprised PBMCs. The receptors were gathered from a young woman in good health and CMV-seropositive. The CDR3 runs from the conserved cysteine through the conserved F or W. Fields, in order: D gene, J gene, V gene, CDR3 DNA, CDR3 protein. D genes are given only for firm matches.

d_gene: TRBD1; j_gene: TRBJ1-2; v_gene: TRBV5-1; CDR3nt: TGCGCCAGCAGCTCCTCCGGGACAGGGGGTGATGGCTACACCTTC; CDR3aa: CASSSSGTGGDGYTF
d_gene: .; j_gene: TRBJ2-7; v_gene: TRBV28; CDR3nt: TGTGCCAGCACGGCGGGCGTAGACTACGAGCAGTACTTC; CDR3aa: CASTAGVDYEQYF
d_gene: .; j_gene: TRBJ1-1; v_gene: TRBV7-8; CDR3nt: TGTGCCAGCAGCGGCAGGGTTTTGGGGACTGAAGCTTTCTTT; CDR3aa: CASSGRVLGTEAFF
d_gene: .; j_gene: TRBJ2-7; v_gene: TRBV18; CDR3nt: TGTGCCAGCTCACCACCGGCAGGGACCTACGAGCAGTACTTC; CDR3aa: CASSPPAGTYEQYF
d_gene: TRBD1; j_gene: TRBJ2-7; v_gene: TRBV12-5; CDR3nt: TGTGCTAGTGCCCGACCGGGACAGATCTACGAGCAGTACTTC; CDR3aa: CASARPGQIYEQYF
d_gene: .; j_gene: TRBJ2-3; v_gene: TRBV2; CDR3nt: TGTGCCAGCAGGACGGAGCAGGGTACGCAGTATTTT; CDR3aa: CASRTEQGTQYF
d_gene: .; j_gene: TRBJ2-7; v_gene: TRBV5-6; CDR3nt: TGTGCCAGCAGCTTGGACCTAACGGACTTCTCCGAGCAGTACTTC; CDR3aa: CASSLDLTDFSEQYF
d_gene: .; j_gene: TRBJ2-3; v_gene: TRBV5-1; CDR3nt: TGCGCCAGCAGCTTTAATCCGGGGGAGAGCACAGATACGCAGTATTTT; CDR3aa: CASSFNPGESTDTQYF
d_gene: .; j_gene: TRBJ1-2; v_gene: TRBV6-5; CDR3nt: TGTGCCAGCTCGACAGGCTGGTGGGGCTACACCTTC; CDR3aa: CASSTGWWGYTF
d_gene: TRBD1; j_gene: TRBJ2-5; v_gene: TRBV2; CDR3nt: TGTGCCAGCAGTGGGACAGGGAGAGAGACCCAGTACTTC; CDR3aa: CASSGTGRETQYF
d_gene: .; j_gene: TRBJ2-3; v_gene: TRBV7-2; CDR3nt: TGTGCCAGCCTCCTGAGGGGGGGAGATACGCAGTATTTT; CDR3aa: CASLLRGGDTQYF
d_gene: .; j_gene: TRBJ1-5; v_gene: TRBV4-1; CDR3nt: TGCGCCAGCAGCCAAGAGGCGGCGGGGACTGGCAATCAGCCCCAGCATTTT; CDR3aa: CASSQEAAGTGNQPQHF
d_gene: .; j_gene: TRBJ2-1; v_gene: TRBV6-5; CDR3nt: TGTGCCAGCAGAAGGAGGGCCCGGCCGTACAATGAGCAGTTCTTC; CDR3aa: CASRRRARPYNEQFF
d_gene: .; j_gene: TRBJ2-5; v_gene: TRBV27; CDR3nt: TGTGCCAGCAGTTCCCAGGGAGAGACCCAGTACTTC; CDR3aa: CASSSQGETQYF
d_gene: .; j_gene: TRBJ1-1; v_gene: TRBV12-5; CDR3nt: TGTGCTAGTGGTCTTGCAGGGGACACTGAAGCTTTCTTT; CDR3aa: CASGLAGDTEAFF
d_gene: .; j_gene: TRBJ2-2; v_gene: TRBV7-8; CDR3nt: TGTGCCAGCAGCTCCCAACCGGGAACCGGGGAGCTGTTTTTT; CDR3aa: CASSSQPGTGELFF
d_gene: TRBD1; j_gene: TRBJ1-2; v_gene: TRBV5-1; CDR3nt: TGCGCCAGCAGCTGGACAGGGGACCACTATGGCTACACCTTC; CDR3aa: CASSWTGDHYGYTF
d_gene: .; j_gene: TRBJ2-1; v_gene: TRBV2; CDR3nt: TGTGCCAGCAGTGATAGCGGTAATTACAATGAGCAGTTCTTC; CDR3aa: CASSDSGNYNEQFF
d_gene: TRBD1; j_gene: TRBJ1-1; v_gene: TRBV9; CDR3nt: TGTGCCAGCAGCCTTCAGGGGGCCGGCACTAAAGCTTTCTTT; CDR3aa: CASSLQGAGTKAFF
d_gene: TRBD1; j_gene: TRBJ1-2; v_gene: TRBV27; CDR3nt: TGTGCCAGCAGAGGGACAGGGGCCTTCTATGGCTACACCTTC; CDR3aa: CASRGTGAFYGYTF
d_gene: TRBD1; j_gene: TRBJ2-3; v_gene: TRBV29-1; CDR3nt: TGCAGCGTTGAAGATCTGGGCCAGGGGGCTACAGATACGCAGTATTTT; CDR3aa: CSVEDLGQGATDTQYF
d_gene: .; j_gene: TRBJ2-1; v_gene: TRBV5-8; CDR3nt: TGTGCCAGCTGTCAGTTTACCTACAATGAGCAGTTCTTC; CDR3aa: CASCQFTYNEQFF
d_gene: .; j_gene: TRBJ1-3; v_gene: TRBV19; CDR3nt: TGTGCCAGTAGGCGAGAGATCTCTGGAAACACCATATATTTT; CDR3aa: CASRREISGNTIYF
d_gene: .; j_gene: TRBJ1-2; v_gene: TRBV29-1; CDR3nt: TGCAGCGTTGACGACTATGGCTACACCTTC; CDR3aa: CSVDDYGYTF
d_gene: .; j_gene: TRBJ2-6; v_gene: TRBV15; CDR3nt: TGTGCCACCAGCAGCCGGGACTCTGGGGCCAACGTCCTGACTTTC; CDR3aa: CATSSRDSGANVLTF
d_gene: TRBD1; j_gene: TRBJ1-4; v_gene: TRBV6-1; CDR3nt: TGTGCCAGCAGGCCGGGACAGGGAGCGGAAAAACTGTTTTTT; CDR3aa: CASRPGQGAEKLFF
d_gene: TRBD2; j_gene: TRBJ2-1; v_gene: TRBV28; CDR3nt: TGTGCCAGCAGTTTATGGGGGGGGGACTACAATGAGCAGTTCTTC; CDR3aa: CASSLWGGDYNEQFF
d_gene: TRBD1; j_gene: TRBJ1-2; v_gene: TRBV2; CDR3nt: TGTGCCAGCAGTGAATCGGGGACAGGGGGTCCCTATGGCTACACCTTC; CDR3aa: CASSESGTGGPYGYTF
d_gene: TRBD2; j_gene: TRBJ2-7; v_gene: TRBV5-1; CDR3nt: TGCGCCAGCAGCTTGGAGGCCAGCGGGGTCGTCTACGAGCAGTACTTC; CDR3aa: CASSLEASGVVYEQYF
d_gene: TRBD1; j_gene: TRBJ2-2; v_gene: TRBV2; CDR3nt: TGTGCCAGCGGCCGACAGGGGGTATACACCGGGGAGCTGTTTTTT; CDR3aa: CASGRQGVYTGELFF
d_gene: .; j_gene: TRBJ1-6; v_gene: TRBV5-1; CDR3nt: TGCGCCAGCAGCTTGGCCGAGCTGTATTCACCCCTCCACTTT; CDR3aa: CASSLAELYSPLHF
d_gene: .; j_gene: TRBJ2-2; v_gene: TRBV27; CDR3nt: TGTGCCAGCAGCCCTCTGCGGGCGAGATCCGGGGAGCTGTTTTTT; CDR3aa: CASSPLRARSGELFF
d_gene: TRBD2; j_gene: TRBJ2-3; v_gene: TRBV7-2; CDR3nt: TGTGCCAGCAGCTTTTCTAGCGGGGCCACAGATACGCAGTATTTT; CDR3aa: CASSFSSGATDTQYF
d_gene: .; j_gene: TRBJ2-5; v_gene: TRBV2; CDR3nt: TGTGCCAGCAGGGTAGCTTCAGAGACCCAGTACTTC; CDR3aa: CASRVASETQYF
d_gene: TRBD1; j_gene: TRBJ1-5; v_gene: TRBV2; CDR3nt: TGTGCCAGCAGTGCCTGGACAGGGGGAGGGCAGCCCCAGCATTTT; CDR3aa: CASSAWTGGGQPQHF
d_gene: .; j_gene: TRBJ2-5; v_gene: TRBV7-2; CDR3nt: TGTGCCAGCAGGCCCGTCCCCGGGATTGGAGAGACCCAGTACTTC; CDR3aa: CASRPVPGIGETQYF
d_gene: .; j_gene: TRBJ1-1; v_gene: TRBV12-2; CDR3nt: TGTGCAAGTCGCTTACTGCCAGTGCTGAACACTGAAGCTTTCTTT; CDR3aa: CASRLLPVLNTEAFF
d_gene: .; j_gene: TRBJ1-4; v_gene: TRBV29-1; CDR3nt: TGCAGCGTTGATCCCCTGGGGGCAAATGAAAAACTGTTTTTT; CDR3aa: CSVDPLGANEKLFF
d_gene: TRBD1; j_gene: TRBJ2-1; v_gene: TRBV5-1; CDR3nt: TGCGCCAGCAGCTCATACCGGGACAGGGGTGTGAATGAGCAGTTCTTC; CDR3aa: CASSSYRDRGVNEQFF
d_gene: TRBD1; j_gene: TRBJ1-2; v_gene: TRBV5-6; CDR3nt: TGTGCCAGCAGCTTAGGGGACAGGGAAAACTATGGCTACACCTTC; CDR3aa: CASSLGDRENYGYTF
d_gene: .; j_gene: TRBJ1-6; v_gene: TRBV6-1; CDR3nt: TGTGCCAGCAGTGACACTCGGGCAGGGGTCAGCTATAATTCACCCCTCCACTTT; CDR3aa: CASSDTRAGVSYNSPLHF
d_gene: TRBD2; j_gene: TRBJ2-2; v_gene: TRBV29-1; CDR3nt: TGCAGCGTCGTGGGGGGGGAGTCGGACACCGGGGAGCTGTTTTTT; CDR3aa: CSVVGGESDTGELFF
d_gene: .; j_gene: TRBJ1-1; v_gene: TRBV6-5; CDR3nt: TGTGCCAGCAGTTACTCCCCTCCGGGCACTGAAGCTTTCTTT; CDR3aa: CASSYSPPGTEAFF
d_gene: .; j_gene: TRBJ1-6; v_gene: TRBV6-5; CDR3nt: TGTGCCAGCAGTAACGGGGTCCTTAATAATTCACCCCTCCACTTT; CDR3aa: CASSNGVLNNSPLHF
d_gene: .; j_gene: TRBJ2-3; v_gene: TRBV5-8; CDR3nt: TGTGCCAGCAGCTTGGATTCTGATACGCAGTATTTT; CDR3aa: CASSLDSDTQYF
d_gene: .; j_gene: TRBJ2-1; v_gene: TRBV4-1; CDR3nt: TGCGCCAGCAGCAAAGAGCAACAGGGCATGTGGAATGAGCAGTTCTTC; CDR3aa: CASSKEQQGMWNEQFF
d_gene: TRBD2; j_gene: TRBJ2-7; v_gene: TRBV19; CDR3nt: TGTGCCACCCGGACTAGCAGGCACGAGCAGTACTTC; CDR3aa: CATRTSRHEQYF